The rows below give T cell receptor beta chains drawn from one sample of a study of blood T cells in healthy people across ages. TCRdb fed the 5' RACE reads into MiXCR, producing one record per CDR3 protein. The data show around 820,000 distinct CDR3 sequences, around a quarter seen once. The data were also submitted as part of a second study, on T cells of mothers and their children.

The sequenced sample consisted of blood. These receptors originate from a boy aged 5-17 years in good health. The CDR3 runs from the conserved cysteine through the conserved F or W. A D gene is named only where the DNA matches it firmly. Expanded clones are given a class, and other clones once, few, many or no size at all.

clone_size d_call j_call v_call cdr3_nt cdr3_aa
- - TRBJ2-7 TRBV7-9 TGTGCCAGCAGCTTAGTAGCTAGCTCCCCTTACGAGCAGTACTTC CASSLVASSPYEQYF
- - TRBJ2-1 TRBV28 TGTGCCAGCATAGGGCTCAATGAGCAGTTCTTC CASIGLNEQFF
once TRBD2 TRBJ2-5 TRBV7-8 TGTGCCAGCAGCCCGTCGGGACTAGCGGAGACCCAGTACTTC CASSPSGLAETQYF
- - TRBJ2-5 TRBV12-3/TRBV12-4 TGTGCCAGCAGTCCCTACGTAGAGACCCAGTACTTC CASSPYVETQYF
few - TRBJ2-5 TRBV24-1 TGTGCCACCAGTACAGAAAAAGAGACCCAGTACTTC CATSTEKETQYF
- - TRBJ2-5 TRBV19 TGTGCCAGTAGTCCCAGCGGGACAGGTCTCCAAGAGACCCAGTACTTC CASSPSGTGLQETQYF
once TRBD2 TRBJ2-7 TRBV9 TGTGCCAGCAGCCTCGGCAGGGAGGGCTACGAGCAGTACTTC CASSLGREGYEQYF
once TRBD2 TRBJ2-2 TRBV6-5 TGTGCCAGCAGTTACTCCTCGCCGGGGGGTTCGAACACCGGGGAGCTGTTTTTT CASSYSSPGGSNTGELFF
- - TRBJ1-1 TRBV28 TGTGCCAGCACGTCCTCACGGGCGTTGAACACTGAAGCTTTCTTT CASTSSRALNTEAFF
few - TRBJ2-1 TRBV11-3 TGTGCCTGCAGCTTGGGGGGACCCGAAAGCTACAATGAGCAGTTCTTC CACSLGGPESYNEQFF
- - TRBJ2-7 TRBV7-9 TGTGCCAGCAGGAAGGCAGGACCGATTGTGGACGAGCAGTACTTC CASRKAGPIVDEQYF
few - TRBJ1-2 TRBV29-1 TGCAGCGTCTTAGCCAGCGGCTACACCTTC CSVLASGYTF
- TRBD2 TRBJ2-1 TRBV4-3 TGCGCCAGCAGCCAAGATCCTAGCGGGTTCTACTACAATGAGCAGTTCTTC CASSQDPSGFYYNEQFF
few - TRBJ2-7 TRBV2 TGTGCCAGCAGTGAAGGGGAAGGCAGTACCTACGAGCAGTACTTC CASSEGEGSTYEQYF